This TCR beta chain was captured in a study of identical twins. General study points: Where beta out-of-frame sequences were concerned, excess twin sharing was weaker. While abundant cord blood beta clonotypes carried fewer insertions, memory repertoires showed no such pattern. Modeled out-of-frame TCR alpha sharing in monozygotic twins fell below observed levels.

Notes on this clonotype: The target antigen is unknown.

Germline V CDR1 and CDR2: SGHRS, YFSETQ. The CDR3 is 15 residues long. Trimming cost V 2 bases and J 7 bases, with 19 bases left between them. TCRdb re-called the 5' RACE reads with MiXCR, one entry per CDR3 protein. The sample gives 400,000 to 600,000 distinct CDR3 sequences, approximately 20% of which show up once; approximately 0.52% is in the top ten. These sequences were also reported in another study, on yellow fever vaccine responses in identical twins.

The sequence derives from a woman between 18 and 30 years old in good health. The sequenced material came from CD4+ T cells sorted from blood. The rearrangement joins TRBV5-1 to TRBJ2-7; D unresolved. The CDR3 nucleotides read TGCGCCAGCAGCTTCTTTGGGCCCGAGGTTGGGGAGCAGTACGTC. Translating gives CASSFFGPEVGEQYV.